These 20 T cell receptor beta chains share one sample of origin, sequenced in a study of blood T cell repertoires in COVID-19. This table comes from immunoSEQ multiplex PCR, and its TCRdb copy is limited to in-frame clones, with some not included. Among 250,000 or so clones listed, approximately 86% were seen once. Input material: peripheral blood. The receptors come from a human donor in a cohort sampled during active COVID-19.

The chain employs TRBV28 and TRBJ2-1; 13 bases align to TRBD2. Losses at the gene ends were 5 bases for V and 7 bases for J; bases not matched to a gene: 5. The CDR3 loop spans 15 amino acids. The germline CDR1 and CDR2 sequences are MDHEN and SYDVKM. The CDR3 region is CASSPGLAGVNEQFF. Written as DNA, the CDR3 is TGTGCCAGCAGTCCAGGACTAGCGGGAGTTAATGAGCAGTTCTTC.

The chain uses TRBV27 and TRBJ2-7, with 9 nucleotides matching TRBD1. V was clipped by 1 base and J by 1 base; unmatched bases: 2. The CDR3 runs to 15 residues. Germline CDR1 is MNHEY and CDR2 is SMNVEV (reference sequence). The CDR3 loop reads CASSLLGTGSYEQYF. CDR3 in DNA: TGTGCCAGCAGTTTATTGGGGACAGGGTCCTACGAGCAGTACTTC.

The chain recombines TRBV13 with TRBJ2-1; 7 bases are shared with TRBD2. V dropped 5 bases and J dropped 0; count of bases not matched to a gene: 7. This CDR3 is built from 16 residues. The germline V gene encodes CDR1 PRHDT and CDR2 FYEKMQ (reference sequence). The CDR3 DNA reads as TGTGCCAGCAGCCCCCGGGGGGTTAGCTCCTACAATGAGCAGTTCTTC. Its protein is CASSPRGVSSYNEQFF.

The chain combines TRBV7-2 with TRBJ2-1, with 8 bases that match TRBD1. CDR1 is SGHTA, CDR2 FQGNSA, per germline. The CDR3 length is 14 residues. With V trimmed by 6 bases and J by 7 bases, 8 bases remained unmatched. In DNA, the CDR3 is TGTGCCAGCAGTTCTAGACAGGGGATGAATGAGCAGTTCTTC. Translation: CASSSRQGMNEQFF.

The rearrangement links TRBV6-1 to TRBJ2-1; D possibly corresponds to TRBD1 (7 bases). Trimming cost V 1 base and J 3 bases, with 10 bases left between them. Germline assignment: CDR1 MNHNS and CDR2 SASEGT. The CDR3 is made up of 15 amino acids. The CDR3 DNA reads as TGTGCCAGCAGTGAAGGACAGGGAGGCTACAATGAGCAGTTCTTC. Translating gives CASSEGQGGYNEQFF.

This clone appeared once. The chain carries TRBV7-2 and TRBJ2-7; D is possibly TRBD2 (5 bases). This CDR3 comprises 13 residues. Trimming removed 1 base at V and 6 bases at J, with 10 bases between. Looked up from germline, CDR1 is SGHTA and CDR2 is FQGNSA. The CDR3 bases are TGTGCCAGCAGCTTAGGGACTGGGTCCGAGCAGTACTTC. Translated: CASSLGTGSEQYF.

This chain connects TRBV10-3 to TRBJ2-5; the D is unclear. The length of the CDR3 is 13 residues. The ends were cut back, 2 bases at V and 3 bases at J, with 7 bases in the middle. Germline CDR1 ENHRY, CDR2 SYGVKD. The CDR3 protein is CAISEADKETQYF. CDR3 sequence (DNA): TGTGCCATCAGTGAGGCGGATAAAGAGACCCAGTACTTC.

The CDR3 DNA reads TGCAGTGCTAGGACAGTAGATCAGCAGTACTTC. Its protein is CSARTVDQQYF. This rearrangement joins TRBV20-1 to TRBJ2-7, with D tentatively TRBD1 (5 bases). V gave up 3 bases and J gave up 8 bases, with 11 bases separating them. The germline CDR1 and CDR2 sequences are DFQATT and SNEGSKA (reference sequence). This CDR3 comprises 11 residues.

The gene calls are TRBV2 and TRBJ1-2; the match to TRBD1 covers 10 bases. The V and J ends lost 7 bases and 8 bases, in that order; junction bases with no gene match: 10. Germline CDR1 is SNHLY and CDR2 is FYNNEI. There are 14 residues in the CDR3. The CDR3 DNA reads TGTGCCAGCATAGAGACAGGGGGCGTTGGCGGCTACACCTTC. Its translation is CASIETGGVGGYTF. The full variable domain, completed using reference TRBV2 and TRBJ1-2, is EPEVTQTPSHQVTQMGQEVILRCVPISNHLYFYWYRQILGQKVEFLVSFYNNEISEKSEIFDDQFSVERPDGSNFTLKIRSTKLEDSAMYFCASIETGGVGGYTFGSGTRLTVV.

The chain recombines TRBV28 with TRBJ2-5; possibly TRBD1 for D (8 bases). CDR1 and CDR2 (germline): MDHEN, SYDVKM. The V end was cut by 5 bases, the J end by 6 bases, with 19 bases between. This CDR3 region has 15 residues. Here the CDR3 DNA reads TGTGCCAGCAGTGCGGAACAGGGGGGAGGGAAGACCCAGTACTTC. This encodes CASSAEQGGGKTQYF.

V usage is TRBV5-1 and J usage is TRBJ2-1; TRBD2 is a possible D gene (5 bases). The CDR3 covers 17 residues. Trimming shortened V by 2 bases and J by 0 bases, and 15 bases separated the two germline ends. Germline V gene sequence: CDR1 SGHRS, CDR2 YFSETQ. CDR3 region: CASSFRTVRSSYNEQFF. Here the CDR3 DNA reads TGCGCCAGCAGCTTTCGGACTGTCAGAAGCTCCTACAATGAGCAGTTCTTC. The complete variable domain, with remaining parts taken from reference TRBV5-1 and TRBJ2-1, reads KAGVTQTPRYLIKTRGQQVTLSCSPISGHRSVSWYQQTPGQGLQFLFEYFSETQRNKGNFPGRFSGRQFSNSRSEMNVSTLELGDSALYLCASSFRTVRSSYNEQFFGPGTRLTVL.

This sequence joins TRBV5-1 and TRBJ1-1; 7 nucleotides line up with TRBD1. Germline trimming cut 6 bases from V and 4 bases from J; bases unmatched to any gene: 12. The CDR3 spans 15 residues. Germline loops: CDR1 SGHRS, CDR2 YFSETQ. The CDR3, as DNA: TGCGCCAGCAACTCAGGACACAGGGGAAGCACTGAAGCTTTCTTT. It yields the protein CASNSGHRGSTEAFF.

V usage is TRBV24-1 and J usage is TRBJ2-3, with TRBD1 matching over 7 bases. The V gene's germline CDR1 is KGHDR and CDR2 SFDVKD. V trimming: 7 bases; J trimming: 6 bases; junction bases outside the gene matches: 12. CDR3 length equals 15 residues. The CDR3 sequence is CATSGDSTALDTQYF. CDR3 DNA sequence: TGTGCCACCAGCGGGGACAGTACGGCACTGGATACGCAGTATTTT.

CDR3 DNA sequence: TGTGCCAGCAGTTCGGAGCTCACAGATACGCAGTATTTT. This gives the protein CASSSELTDTQYF. This chain connects TRBV28 to TRBJ2-3; D remains ambiguous. This CDR3 spans 13 amino acids. V was pared by 4 bases and J by 2 bases, with 7 bases between. Germline CDR1 is MDHEN and CDR2 is SYDVKM.

This clone has only one observation. V and J are TRBV27 and TRBJ1-1; weak D call: TRBD1 (5 bases). This CDR3 is 13 amino acids long. Germline-derived CDR1 and CDR2 are MNHEY and SMNVEV (reference sequence). V lost 6 bases, J lost 2 bases, and 10 bases lay in between. Here the CDR3 reads CASSQGRNTEAFF. The CDR3 nucleotides read TGTGCCAGCAGCCAGGGCCGAAACACTGAAGCTTTCTTT.

V gene TRBV9 combines with J gene TRBJ2-7; D possibly corresponds to TRBD2 (6 bases). V lost 3 bases to trimming and J lost 4 bases, with 17 bases between them. CDR3 length: 15 amino acids. Germline-derived CDR1 and CDR2 are SGDLS and YYNGEE. This chain's CDR3 is CASSARDSSWYEQYF. The CDR3 DNA sequence: TGTGCCAGCAGCGCTCGGGACTCCTCCTGGTACGAGCAGTACTTC.

The gene calls are TRBV19 and TRBJ1-1; D ambiguous. The CDR3 runs 12 residues. From germline, CDR1 is LNHDA and CDR2 SQIVND (reference sequence). V lost 8 bases and J lost 2, with 9 bases in between. CDR3 nucleotides: TGTGCCAGTGAGCGGGGAAACACTGAAGCTTTCTTT. Its translation: CASERGNTEAFF.

The chain recombines TRBV10-3 with TRBJ1-2; 8 bases fit TRBD1. Germline V CDR1 and CDR2: ENHRY, SYGVKD. V lost 3 bases, J lost 1 base, and 7 bases stayed unmatched. The CDR3 contains 16 residues. The DNA for the CDR3 is TGTGCCATCAGTGACCGACAGGGGCCCCTTAACTATGGCTACACCTTC. It translates to CAISDRQGPLNYGYTF.

Comment on this clone: Different DNA sequences within this sample yield the same CDR3. The rearrangement links TRBV5-1 to TRBJ2-3; no clear D. This CDR3 has 13 residues. Trimming took 4 bases from V and 6 from J, leaving 12 bases between them. Germline CDR1 and CDR2: SGHRS and YFSETQ. CDR3 sequence: CASSGQLGDTQYF. CDR3 nucleotides: TGCGCCAGCAGCGGTCAGCTCGGGGATACGCAGTATTTT.

This clone has a count of ten or more. This chain links TRBV18 with TRBJ2-5; D is unclear. From germline, CDR1 is KGHSH and CDR2 LQKENI. Between the trimmed V and J ends, which lost 2 bases and 5 bases, there was a span of 9 bases. The CDR3 consists of 13 residues. The CDR3 coding sequence is TGTGCCAGCTCACCATATGTGGAGGAGACCCAGTACTTC. Its protein is CASSPYVEETQYF.